Presented here are 10 T cell receptor beta chains from one specimen sequenced in a study of T cell responses to AZD1222 COVID-19 vaccine. Assay: immunoSEQ multiplex PCR; the TCRdb copy retains only in-frame clones and omits some. The data show 95,000 or so clones, more than 85% seen once. The specimen was peripheral blood, collected 28 days after the second AZD1222 dose. Receptors were obtained from an adult who received the AZD1222 COVID-19 vaccine.

The chain recombines TRBV18 with TRBJ2-7, with D unclear. Trimming removed 1 base from V and 1 base from J, with 8 bases in between. Germline assignment: CDR1 KGHSH and CDR2 LQKENI. This CDR3 has 14 amino acids. CDR3 sequence (DNA): TGTGCCAGCTCACCACTTCCAGGTTCCTACGAGCAGTACTTC. This translates into CASSPLPGSYEQYF.

The chain couples TRBV24-1 to TRBJ2-2, with 7 bases lining up with TRBD2. The CDR3 runs 17 residues. Germline V gives CDR1 KGHDR, CDR2 SFDVKD. Unmatched junction bases numbered 10, after V lost 3 bases and J lost 4 bases. The CDR3 nucleotides are TGTGCCACCAGTGATCGCGGGGACTATCGTGCCACCGGGGAGCTGTTTTTT. Protein product: CATSDRGDYRATGELFF.

This sequence joins TRBV19 and TRBJ2-7; D uncertain. Germline loops: CDR1 LNHDA, CDR2 SQIVND (reference sequence). The CDR3 consists of 13 residues. Trimming removed 5 bases from V and 2 bases from J, with 10 bases in between. This chain's CDR3 is CASSPRVTYEQYF. The CDR3 nucleotides are TGTGCCAGTAGTCCCCGGGTGACCTACGAGCAGTACTTC.

The genes are TRBV7-2 and TRBJ1-6; D unclear. V shed 2 bases and J shed 10 bases, with 6 bases lying between them. CDR1 and CDR2 from the germline V gene are SGHTA and FQGNSA. The CDR3 has 12 amino acids. The CDR3 here is CASSLSQSPLHF. The CDR3 DNA is TGTGCCAGCAGCTTATCCCAGTCACCCCTCCACTTT.

V usage is TRBV5-4 and J usage is TRBJ1-5; the D gene is possibly TRBD1 (5 bases). This CDR3 contains 14 residues. Germline assignment: CDR1 SGHNT and CDR2 YYREEE (reference sequence). V was shortened by 3 bases and J by 1 base, with 8 bases between the two germline ends. CDR3 protein: CASSWDGSNQPQHF. As DNA, the CDR3 is TGTGCCAGCAGCTGGGACGGAAGCAATCAGCCCCAGCATTTT.

V is TRBV5-1 and J is TRBJ2-1, with D perhaps TRBD1 (6 bases). The V and J ends lost 4 bases and 8 bases respectively, with 10 bases between them. Germline lookup yields CDR1 SGHRS and CDR2 YFSETQ. This CDR3 comprises 12 residues. The CDR3 reads CASSVSGDEQFF. The CDR3 coding sequence is TGCGCCAGCAGCGTTTCAGGGGATGAGCAGTTCTTC.

The V gene is TRBV18, the J gene TRBJ2-7; 9 nucleotides match TRBD1. Germline V gives CDR1 KGHSH, CDR2 LQKENI. V lost 8 bases and J lost 6; bases outside the gene matches: 14. This CDR3 has 15 residues. The CDR3 spells CASHTPGTGKFEQYF. The CDR3 bases are TGTGCCAGCCACACCCCCGGGACAGGGAAGTTCGAGCAGTACTTC.

This clone was counted between two and nine times. The CDR3 DNA sequence: TGTGCCAGTGCTCCTCGGGGGGCTCGCAATCAGCCCCAGCATTTT. This sequence encodes CASAPRGARNQPQHF. J is TRBJ1-5 and V is TRBV19; D possibly corresponds to TRBD1 (6 bases). CDR1 is LNHDA and CDR2 is SQIVND in the germline V gene (reference sequence). With 8 bases removed from V and 2 bases from J, the gap between germline ends came to 16 bases. The CDR3 sequence is 15 residues long. The whole variable domain, filled in from reference TRBV19 and TRBJ1-5, reads DGGITQSPKYLFRKEGQNVTLSCEQNLNHDAMYWYRQDPGQGLRLIYYSQIVNDFQKGDIAEGYSVSREKKESFPLTVTSAQKNPTAFYLCASAPRGARNQPQHFGDGTRLSIL.

This clone showed up just once. This sequence joins TRBV28 and TRBJ2-2, with D perhaps matching TRBD2 (5 bases). The V gene lost 5 bases and the J gene lost 0 bases, with 28 bases spanning the gap. CDR3 length: 21 amino acids. From germline, CDR1 is MDHEN and CDR2 SYDVKM. The CDR3 loop reads CASSEPLQRSPAGPNTGELFF. CDR3 DNA sequence: TGTGCCAGCAGTGAACCCCTCCAGCGGTCGCCCGCGGGCCCGAACACCGGGGAGCTGTTTTTT.

The V call is TRBV5-4, the J call TRBJ1-2; perhaps TRBD1 as D (6 bases). V was pared by 4 bases and J by 2 bases, with 15 bases between. This CDR3 is 15 amino acids long. Germline lookup yields CDR1 SGHNT and CDR2 YYREEE (reference sequence). The CDR3 here is CASSHPLQGNYGYTF. The CDR3 DNA reads as TGTGCCAGCAGCCACCCGTTACAGGGAAACTATGGCTACACCTTC.